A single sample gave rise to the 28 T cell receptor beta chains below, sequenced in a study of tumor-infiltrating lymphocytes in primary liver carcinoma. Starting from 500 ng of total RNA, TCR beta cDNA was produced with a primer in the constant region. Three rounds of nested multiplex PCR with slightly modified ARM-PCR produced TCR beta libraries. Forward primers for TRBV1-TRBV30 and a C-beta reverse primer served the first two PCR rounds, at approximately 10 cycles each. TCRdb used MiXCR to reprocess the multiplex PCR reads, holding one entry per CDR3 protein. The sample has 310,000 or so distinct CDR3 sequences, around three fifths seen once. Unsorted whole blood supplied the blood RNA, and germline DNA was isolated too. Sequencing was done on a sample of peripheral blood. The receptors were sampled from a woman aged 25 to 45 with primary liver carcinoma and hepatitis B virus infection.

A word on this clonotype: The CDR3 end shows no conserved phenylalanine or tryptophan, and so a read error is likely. The CDR3 coding sequence is TGCAGCGTCCGTAAAGGGACAGGGGTTGAGACCCAGTACCTC. Encoded protein: CSVRKGTGVETQYL. This sequence joins TRBV29-1 and TRBJ2-5; 10 bases align to TRBD1. After removal of 6 bases from V and 5 bases from J, the junction contained 9 bases not matched to a gene. Germline V CDR1 and CDR2: SQVTM, ANQGSEA. The CDR3 length is 14 residues.

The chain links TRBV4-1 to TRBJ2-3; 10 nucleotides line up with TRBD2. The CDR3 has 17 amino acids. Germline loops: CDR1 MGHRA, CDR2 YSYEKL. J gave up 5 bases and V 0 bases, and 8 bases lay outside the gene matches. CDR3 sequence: CASSQDRGLAGVDTQYF. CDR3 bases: TGCGCCAGCAGCCAAGATCGGGGGCTAGCGGGAGTAGATACGCAGTATTTT.

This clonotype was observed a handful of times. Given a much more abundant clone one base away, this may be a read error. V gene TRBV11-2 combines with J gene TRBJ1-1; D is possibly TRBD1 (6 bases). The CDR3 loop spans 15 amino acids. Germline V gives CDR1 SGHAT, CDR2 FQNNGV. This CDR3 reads CASSLEGRQAPSPLF. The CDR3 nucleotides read TGTGCCAGCAGCTTAGAAGGCAGACAGGCCCCGTCCCCCCTCTTT.

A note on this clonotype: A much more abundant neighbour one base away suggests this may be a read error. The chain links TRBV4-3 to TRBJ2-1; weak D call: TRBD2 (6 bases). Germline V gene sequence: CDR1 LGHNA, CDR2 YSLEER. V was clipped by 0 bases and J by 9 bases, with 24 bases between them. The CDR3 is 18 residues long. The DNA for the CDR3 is TGCGCCAGCAGCCAAGAGAGGTGGGCTAGCGAGAGGAATCGTGAGCAGTTCTTC. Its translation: CASSQERWASERNREQFF.

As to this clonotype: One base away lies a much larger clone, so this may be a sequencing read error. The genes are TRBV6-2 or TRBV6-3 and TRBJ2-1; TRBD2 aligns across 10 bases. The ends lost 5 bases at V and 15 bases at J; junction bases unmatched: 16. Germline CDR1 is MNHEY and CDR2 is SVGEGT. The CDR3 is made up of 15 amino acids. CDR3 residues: CASSRDGTSVREGFF. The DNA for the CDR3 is TGTGCCAGCAGTCGTGATGGGACTAGCGTGAGAGAGGGGTTCTTC.

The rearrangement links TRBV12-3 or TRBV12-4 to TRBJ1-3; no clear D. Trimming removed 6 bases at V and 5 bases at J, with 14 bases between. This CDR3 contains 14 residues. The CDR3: CASSLGEVRNTIYF. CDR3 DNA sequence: TGTGCCAGCAGCCTAGGTGAAGTGAGAAACACCATATATTTT.

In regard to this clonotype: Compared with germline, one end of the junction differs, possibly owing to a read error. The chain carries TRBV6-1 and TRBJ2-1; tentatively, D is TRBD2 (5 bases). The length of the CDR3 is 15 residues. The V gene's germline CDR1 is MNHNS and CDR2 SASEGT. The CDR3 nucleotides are TGTACCAGCAGACTGGACTTAAGCTCCTACAATGAGCAGTTCTTC. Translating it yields CTSRLDLSSYNEQFF.

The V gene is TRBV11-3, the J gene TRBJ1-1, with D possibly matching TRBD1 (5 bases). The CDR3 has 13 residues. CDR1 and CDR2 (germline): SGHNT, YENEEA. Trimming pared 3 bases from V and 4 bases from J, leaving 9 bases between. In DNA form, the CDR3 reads TGTGCCAGCAGCTTGGCGGACATCACTGAAGCTTTCTTT. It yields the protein CASSLADITEAFF. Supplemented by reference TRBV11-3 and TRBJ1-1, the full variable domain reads EAGVVQSPRYKIIEKKQPVAFWCNPISGHNTLYWYLQNLGQGPELLIRYENEEAVDDSQLPKDRFSAERLKGVDSTLKIQPAELGDSAVYLCASSLADITEAFFGQGTRLTVV.

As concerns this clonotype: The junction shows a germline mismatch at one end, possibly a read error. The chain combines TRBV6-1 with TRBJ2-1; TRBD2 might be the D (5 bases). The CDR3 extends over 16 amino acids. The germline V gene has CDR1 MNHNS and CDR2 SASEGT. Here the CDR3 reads CASREDERYYYNEQFF. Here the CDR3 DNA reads TGTGCCAGCAGAGAAGATGAGCGGTATTACTACAATGAGCAGTTCTTC.

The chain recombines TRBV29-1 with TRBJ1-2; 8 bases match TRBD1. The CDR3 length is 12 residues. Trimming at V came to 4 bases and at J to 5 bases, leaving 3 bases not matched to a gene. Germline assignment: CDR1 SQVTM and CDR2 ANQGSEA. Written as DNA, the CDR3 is TGCAGCGTTGGGGACAGGACTTATGGCTACACCTTC. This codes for CSVGDRTYGYTF.

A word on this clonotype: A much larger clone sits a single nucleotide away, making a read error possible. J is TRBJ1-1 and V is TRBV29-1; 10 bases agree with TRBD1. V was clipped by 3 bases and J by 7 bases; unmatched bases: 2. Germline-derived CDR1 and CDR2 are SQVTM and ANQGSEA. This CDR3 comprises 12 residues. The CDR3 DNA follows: TGCAGCGTTGAGGGACAGGGGTGTGAAGCTTTCTTT. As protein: CSVEGQGCEAFF.

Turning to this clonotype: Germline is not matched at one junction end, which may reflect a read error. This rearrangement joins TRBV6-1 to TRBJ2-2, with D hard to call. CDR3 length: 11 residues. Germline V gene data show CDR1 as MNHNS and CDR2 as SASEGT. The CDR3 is CASSALGELFF. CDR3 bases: TGTGCCAGTAGTGCCCTCGGGGAGCTGTTTTTT.

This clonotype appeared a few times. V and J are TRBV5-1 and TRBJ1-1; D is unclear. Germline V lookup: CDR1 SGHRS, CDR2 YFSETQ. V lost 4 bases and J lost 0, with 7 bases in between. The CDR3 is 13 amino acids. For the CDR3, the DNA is TGCGCCAGCAGCCGAGAAATGAACACTGAAGCTTTCTTT. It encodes CASSREMNTEAFF.

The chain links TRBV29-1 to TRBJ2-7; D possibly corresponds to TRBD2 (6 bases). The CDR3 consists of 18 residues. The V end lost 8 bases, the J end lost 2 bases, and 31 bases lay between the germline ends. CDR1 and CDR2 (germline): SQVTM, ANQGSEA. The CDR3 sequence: CSIVSAAAPKAGTYEQYF. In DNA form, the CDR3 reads TGCAGCATTGTTAGTGCTGCGGCTCCCAAGGCGGGAACCTACGAGCAGTACTTC.

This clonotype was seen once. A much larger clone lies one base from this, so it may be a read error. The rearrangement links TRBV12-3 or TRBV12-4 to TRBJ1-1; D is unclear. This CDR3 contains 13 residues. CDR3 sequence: CASRPTENAEAFF. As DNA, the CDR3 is TGTGCCAGCAGACCTACGGAGAACGCTGAAGCTTTCTTT.

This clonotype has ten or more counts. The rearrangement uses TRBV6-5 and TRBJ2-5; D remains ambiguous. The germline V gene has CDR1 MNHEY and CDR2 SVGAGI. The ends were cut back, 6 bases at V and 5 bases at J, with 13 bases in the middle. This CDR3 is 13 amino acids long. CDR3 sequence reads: CASSPGWSETQYF. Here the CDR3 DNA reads TGTGCCAGCAGCCCTGGGTGGTCTGAGACCCAGTACTTC.

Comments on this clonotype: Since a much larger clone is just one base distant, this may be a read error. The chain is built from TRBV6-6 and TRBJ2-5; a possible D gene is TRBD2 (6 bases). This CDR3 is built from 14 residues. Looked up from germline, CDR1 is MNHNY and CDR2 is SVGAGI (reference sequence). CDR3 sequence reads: CSSSYRWLAETQYF. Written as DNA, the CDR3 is TGTTCCAGCAGTTACAGGTGGCTAGCGGAGACCCAGTACTTC.

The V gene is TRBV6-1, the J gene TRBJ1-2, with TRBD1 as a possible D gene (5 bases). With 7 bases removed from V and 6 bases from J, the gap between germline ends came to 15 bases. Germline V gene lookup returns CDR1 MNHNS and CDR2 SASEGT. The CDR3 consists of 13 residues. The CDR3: CASNDGARHGYTF. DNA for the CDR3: TGTGCCAGCAATGACGGGGCTAGGCATGGCTACACCTTC.

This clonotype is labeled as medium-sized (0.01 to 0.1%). CDR3 region: CASSLTNEQFF. Here the CDR3 DNA reads TGTGCCAGCAGTTTGACTAATGAGCAGTTCTTC. The J gene is TRBJ2-1, the V gene TRBV12-3 or TRBV12-4; D remains unclear. V was clipped by 3 bases and J by 7 bases, with 4 bases between them. The CDR3 is 11 amino acids.

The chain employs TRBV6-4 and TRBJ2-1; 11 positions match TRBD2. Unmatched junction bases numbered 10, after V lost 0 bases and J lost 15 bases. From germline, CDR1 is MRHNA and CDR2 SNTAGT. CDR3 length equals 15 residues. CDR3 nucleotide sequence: TGTGCCAGCAGTGACTCGATGGCTAGCGGGAGGAGGTTGTTCTTC. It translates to CASSDSMASGRRLFF.

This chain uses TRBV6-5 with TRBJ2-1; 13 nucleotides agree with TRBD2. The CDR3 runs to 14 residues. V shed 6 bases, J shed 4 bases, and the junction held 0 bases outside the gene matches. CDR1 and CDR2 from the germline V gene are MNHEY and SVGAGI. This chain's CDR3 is CASRLAGGYNEQFF. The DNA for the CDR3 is TGTGCCAGCAGACTAGCGGGAGGGTACAATGAGCAGTTCTTC.

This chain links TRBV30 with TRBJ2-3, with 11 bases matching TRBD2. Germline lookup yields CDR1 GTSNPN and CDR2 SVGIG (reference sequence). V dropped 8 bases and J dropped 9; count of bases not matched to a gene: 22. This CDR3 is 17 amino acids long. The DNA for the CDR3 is TGTGCCCGGACCTCACCCGGACTAGCGGGTTCACTTGGGACGCAGTATTTT. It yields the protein CARTSPGLAGSLGTQYF.

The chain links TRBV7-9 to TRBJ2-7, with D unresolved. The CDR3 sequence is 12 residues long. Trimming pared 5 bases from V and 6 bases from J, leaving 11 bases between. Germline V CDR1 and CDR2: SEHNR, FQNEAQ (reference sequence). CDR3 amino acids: CASSQTSSEQYF. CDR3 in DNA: TGTGCCAGCAGCCAGACCTCGAGCGAGCAGTACTTC.

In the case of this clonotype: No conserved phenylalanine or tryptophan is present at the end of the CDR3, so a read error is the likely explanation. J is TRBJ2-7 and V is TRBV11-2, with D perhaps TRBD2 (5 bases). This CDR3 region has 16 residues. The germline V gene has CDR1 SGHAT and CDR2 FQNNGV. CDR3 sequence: CARSFLGEGFPTEQYL. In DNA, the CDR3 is TGTGCCAGGAGCTTTTTGGGAGAGGGATTTCCGACCGAGCAGTACCTC.

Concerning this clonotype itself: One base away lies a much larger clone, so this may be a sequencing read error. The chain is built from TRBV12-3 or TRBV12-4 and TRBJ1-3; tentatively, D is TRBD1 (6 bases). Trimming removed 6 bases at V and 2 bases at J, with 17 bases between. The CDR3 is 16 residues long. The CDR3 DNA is TGTGCCAGCAGAAGGGGGGCGCAAAGGCCTGGAAACACCATATATTTT. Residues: CASRRGAQRPGNTIYF.

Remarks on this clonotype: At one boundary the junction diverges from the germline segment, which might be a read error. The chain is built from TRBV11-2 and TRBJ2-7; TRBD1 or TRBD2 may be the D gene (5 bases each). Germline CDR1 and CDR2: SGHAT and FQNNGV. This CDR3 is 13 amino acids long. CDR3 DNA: TGTGCCAGCAACTTAGGATTCGAGGGGAGCATGTACTTC. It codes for CASNLGFEGSMYF.

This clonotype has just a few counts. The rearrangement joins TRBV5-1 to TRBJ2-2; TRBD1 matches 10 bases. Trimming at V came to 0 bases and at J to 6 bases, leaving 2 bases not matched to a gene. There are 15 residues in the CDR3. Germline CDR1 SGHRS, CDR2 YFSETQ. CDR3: CASSLGQGASGELFF. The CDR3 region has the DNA TGCGCCAGCAGCTTGGGACAGGGGGCGTCCGGGGAGCTGTTTTTT.

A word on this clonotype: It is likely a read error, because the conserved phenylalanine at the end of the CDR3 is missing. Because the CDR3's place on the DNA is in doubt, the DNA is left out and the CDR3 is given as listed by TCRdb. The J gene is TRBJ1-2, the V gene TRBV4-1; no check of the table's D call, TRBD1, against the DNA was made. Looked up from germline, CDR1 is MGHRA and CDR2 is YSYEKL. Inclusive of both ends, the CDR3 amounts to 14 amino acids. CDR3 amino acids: CASSQLTGGRGYTS.